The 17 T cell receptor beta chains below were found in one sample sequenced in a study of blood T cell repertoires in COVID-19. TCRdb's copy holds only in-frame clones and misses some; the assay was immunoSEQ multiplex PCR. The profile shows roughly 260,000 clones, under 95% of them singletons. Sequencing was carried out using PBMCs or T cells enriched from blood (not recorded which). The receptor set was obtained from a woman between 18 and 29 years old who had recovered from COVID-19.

In DNA, the CDR3 is TGTGCCACCAGTTCCAGGGATAATGTTTTCTTT. This sequence encodes CATSSRDNVFF. The gene calls are TRBV24-1 and TRBJ1-1, with TRBD1 as a possible D gene (5 bases). The CDR3 covers 11 residues. Between the trimmed V and J ends, which lost 6 bases and 13 bases, there was a span of 14 bases. Germline V gene sequence: CDR1 KGHDR, CDR2 SFDVKD.

CDR3: CASSQAVSGQGRSGYTF. For the CDR3, the DNA is TGTGCCAGCAGCCAAGCTGTATCTGGGCAGGGGAGATCTGGCTACACCTTC. This chain links TRBV3-1 (or the pseudogene TRBV3-2) with TRBJ1-2, with a weak D call TRBD1 (6 bases). Trimming removed 1 base from V and 7 bases from J, with 22 bases in between. Germline lookup yields CDR1 LGHDT and CDR2 YNNKEL (reference sequence). CDR3 length: 17 residues.

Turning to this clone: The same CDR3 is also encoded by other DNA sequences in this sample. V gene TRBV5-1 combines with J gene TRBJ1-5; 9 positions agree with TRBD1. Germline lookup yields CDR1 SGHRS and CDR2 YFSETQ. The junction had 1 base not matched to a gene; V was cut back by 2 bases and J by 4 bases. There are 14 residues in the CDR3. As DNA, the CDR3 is TGCGCCAGCAGCTTAGGGACAGGGAATCAGCCCCAGCATTTT. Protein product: CASSLGTGNQPQHF.

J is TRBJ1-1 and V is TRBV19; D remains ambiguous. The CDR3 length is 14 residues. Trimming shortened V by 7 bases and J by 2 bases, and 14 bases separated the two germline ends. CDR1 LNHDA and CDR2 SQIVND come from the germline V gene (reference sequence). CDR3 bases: TGTGCCAGTACCACTACGAGGATCAACACTGAAGCTTTCTTT. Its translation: CASTTTRINTEAFF.

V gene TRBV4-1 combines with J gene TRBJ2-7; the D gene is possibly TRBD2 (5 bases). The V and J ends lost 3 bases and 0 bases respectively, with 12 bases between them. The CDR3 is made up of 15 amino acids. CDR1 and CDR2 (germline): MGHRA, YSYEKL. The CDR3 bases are TGCGCCAGCAGCCAGAGCCCGCGGGTCTCCTACGAGCAGTACTTC. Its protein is CASSQSPRVSYEQYF.

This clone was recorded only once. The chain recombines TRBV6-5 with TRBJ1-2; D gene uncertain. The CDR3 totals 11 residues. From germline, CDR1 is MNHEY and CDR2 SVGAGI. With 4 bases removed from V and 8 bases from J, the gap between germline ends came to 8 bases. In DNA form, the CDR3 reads TGTGCCAGCAGTTCCCAGTTCGGCTACACCTTC. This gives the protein CASSSQFGYTF.

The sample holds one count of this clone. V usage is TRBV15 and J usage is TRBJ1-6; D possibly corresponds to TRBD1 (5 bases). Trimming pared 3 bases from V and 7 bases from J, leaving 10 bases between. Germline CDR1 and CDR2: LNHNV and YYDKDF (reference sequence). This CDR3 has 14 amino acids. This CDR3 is CATSRTEPNSPLHF. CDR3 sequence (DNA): TGTGCCACCAGCAGGACAGAGCCAAATTCACCCCTCCACTTT. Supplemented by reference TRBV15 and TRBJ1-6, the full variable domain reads DAMVIQNPRYQVTQFGKPVTLSCSQTLNHNVMYWYQQKSSQAPKLLFHYYDKDFNNEADTPDNFQSRRPNTSFCFLDIRSPGLGDTAMYLCATSRTEPNSPLHFGNGTRLTVT.

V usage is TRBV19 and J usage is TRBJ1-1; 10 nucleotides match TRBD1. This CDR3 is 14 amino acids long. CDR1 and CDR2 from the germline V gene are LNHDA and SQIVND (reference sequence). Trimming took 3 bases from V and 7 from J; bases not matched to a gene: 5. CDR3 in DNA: TGTGCCAGTAGTATGGGACAGGGGATTTTTGAAGCTTTCTTT. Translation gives CASSMGQGIFEAFF.

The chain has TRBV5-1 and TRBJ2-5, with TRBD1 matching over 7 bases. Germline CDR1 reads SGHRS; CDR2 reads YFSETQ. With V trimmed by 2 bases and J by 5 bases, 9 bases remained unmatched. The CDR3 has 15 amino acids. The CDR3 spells CASSFWLGTDETQYF. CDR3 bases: TGCGCCAGCAGCTTTTGGCTCGGGACAGACGAGACCCAGTACTTC.

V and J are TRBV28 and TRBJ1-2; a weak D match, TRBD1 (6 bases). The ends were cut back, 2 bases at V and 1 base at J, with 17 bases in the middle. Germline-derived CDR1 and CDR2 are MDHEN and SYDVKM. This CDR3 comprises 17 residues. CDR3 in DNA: TGTGCCAGCAGTTTACTGGAACAGGGACCTGTTAACTATGGCTACACCTTC. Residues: CASSLLEQGPVNYGYTF.

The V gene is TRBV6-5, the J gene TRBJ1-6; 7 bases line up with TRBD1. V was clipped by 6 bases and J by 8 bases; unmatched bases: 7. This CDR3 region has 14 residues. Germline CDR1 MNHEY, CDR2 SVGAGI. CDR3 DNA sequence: TGTGCCAGCAGCTGGGCAGGGGGAGATTCACCCCTCCACTTT. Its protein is CASSWAGGDSPLHF.

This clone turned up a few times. In DNA form, the CDR3 reads TGTGCCATCACCGGGACTAGCGGGAGGCCCAATGAGCAGTTCTTC. Translating it yields CAITGTSGRPNEQFF. The chain uses TRBV10-3 and TRBJ2-1; TRBD2 agrees at 15 bases. V gave up 7 bases and J gave up 6 bases; unmatched junction bases: 4. CDR1 and CDR2 from the germline V gene are ENHRY and SYGVKD. The CDR3 runs to 15 residues.

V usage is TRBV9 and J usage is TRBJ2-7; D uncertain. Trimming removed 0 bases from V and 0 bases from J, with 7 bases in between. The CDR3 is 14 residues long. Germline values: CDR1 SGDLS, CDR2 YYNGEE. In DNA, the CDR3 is TGTGCCAGCAGCGTAGCTCTCAGCTCCTACGAGCAGTACTTC. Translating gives CASSVALSSYEQYF. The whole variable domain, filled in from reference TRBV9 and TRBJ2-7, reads DSGVTQTPKHLITATGQRVTLRCSPRSGDLSVYWYQQSLDQGLQFLIQYYNGEERAKGNILERFSAQQFPDLHSELNLSSLELGDSALYFCASSVALSSYEQYFGPGTRLTVT.

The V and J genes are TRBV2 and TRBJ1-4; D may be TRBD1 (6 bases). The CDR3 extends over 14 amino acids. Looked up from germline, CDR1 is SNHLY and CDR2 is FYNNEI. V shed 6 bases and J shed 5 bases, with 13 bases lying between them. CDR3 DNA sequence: TGTGCCAGCAGCCCCAGGGGTAGAAATGAAAAACTGTTTTTT. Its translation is CASSPRGRNEKLFF.

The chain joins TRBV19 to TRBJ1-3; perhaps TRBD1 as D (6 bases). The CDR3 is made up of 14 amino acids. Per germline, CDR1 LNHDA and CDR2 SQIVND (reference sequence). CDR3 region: CATSPQGPGNTIYF. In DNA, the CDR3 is TGTGCAACCAGTCCACAGGGCCCTGGAAACACCATATATTTT.

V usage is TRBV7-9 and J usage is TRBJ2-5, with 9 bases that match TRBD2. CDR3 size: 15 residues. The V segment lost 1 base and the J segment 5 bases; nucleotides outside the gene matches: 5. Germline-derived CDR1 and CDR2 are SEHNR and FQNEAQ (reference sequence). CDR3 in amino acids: CASSLDLAGRETQYF. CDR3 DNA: TGTGCCAGCAGCTTAGACCTAGCGGGGAGGGAGACCCAGTACTTC.

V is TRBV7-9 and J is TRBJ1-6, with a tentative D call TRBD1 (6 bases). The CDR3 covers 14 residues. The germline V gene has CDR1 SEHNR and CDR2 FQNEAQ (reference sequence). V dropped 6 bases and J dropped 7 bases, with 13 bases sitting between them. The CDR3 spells CASSGGQRNSPLHF. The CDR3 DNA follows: TGTGCCAGCAGTGGCGGACAGCGAAATTCACCCCTCCACTTT. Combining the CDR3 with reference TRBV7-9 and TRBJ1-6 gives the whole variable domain DTGVSQNPRHKITKRGQNVTFRCDPISEHNRLYWYRQTLGQGPEFLTYFQNEAQLEKSRLLSDRFSAERPKGSFSTLEIQRTEQGDSAMYLCASSGGQRNSPLHFGNGTRLTVT.